The T cell receptor beta chain under discussion was sequenced for a study of blood T cell repertoires in COVID-19. Adults between about 18 and 89 years of age took part from under 25 US areas. The CDR3 sequence is 14 residues long. The germline V and J ends were trimmed by 6 bases and 8 bases, with 16 bases remaining between them. The germline V gene encodes CDR1 LNHDA and CDR2 SQIVND (reference sequence). TCRdb keeps only in-frame clones here, not all; method: immunoSEQ multiplex PCR. Here the sample spans about 200,000 clones, approximately 81% being singletons. The sequence was collected from a man aged 40-49 years who had recovered from COVID-19. J is TRBJ1-4 and V is TRBV19; D might be TRBD1 (6 bases). The sample was PBMCs or T cells enriched from blood (not recorded which). The CDR3 loop is CASRESGGLEKLFF. CDR3 in DNA: TGTGCCAGTAGGGAAAGCGGGGGGCTGGAAAAACTGTTTTTT.